These 21 T cell receptor beta chains were all obtained from the same sample, sequenced in a study of cytotoxic CD8 clonotypes in ibrutinib-treated CLL. The protocol was immunoSEQ multiplex PCR, while the TCRdb copy is restricted to in-frame clones and leaves out a portion. The table records about 69,000 clones, more than 75% of them present only once. The sample consisted of PBMCs, taken at disease progression, from a patient treated with ibrutinib. The receptors originated from a human donor with chronic lymphocytic leukemia.

The CDR3 sequence: CASSRTGVTGELFF. CDR3 in DNA: TGTGCCAGCAGTCGGACAGGGGTGACCGGGGAGCTGTTTTTT. The genes are TRBV2 and TRBJ2-2; 9 nucleotides align to TRBD1. Germline lookup yields CDR1 SNHLY and CDR2 FYNNEI. CDR3 size: 14 residues. The junction had 3 bases not matched to a gene; V was cut back by 5 bases and J by 5 bases.

V gene TRBV6-1 combines with J gene TRBJ2-1, with 9 bases matching TRBD1. The germline V gene encodes CDR1 MNHNS and CDR2 SASEGT. V lost 1 base and J lost 8; bases outside the gene matches: 9. The CDR3 totals 16 residues. This CDR3 is CASSEVGGQGWYEQFF. The CDR3 DNA reads as TGTGCCAGCAGTGAAGTAGGGGGACAGGGTTGGTATGAGCAGTTCTTC.

In this sample, this clone turned up a few times. The CDR3 sequence: CASSTEARGYTF. CDR3 DNA sequence: TGTGCCAGCAGTACCGAGGCGCGGGGCTACACCTTC. The chain combines TRBV7-9 with TRBJ1-2; unclear D gene. V dropped 6 bases and J dropped 8 bases, with 13 bases sitting between them. This CDR3 is 12 amino acids long. Germline V gene data show CDR1 as SEHNR and CDR2 as FQNEAQ (reference sequence).

The chain joins TRBV9 to TRBJ2-2, with D perhaps TRBD1 (5 bases). V lost 3 bases, J lost 5 bases, and 14 bases lay in between. The CDR3 runs to 15 residues. CDR1 is SGDLS, CDR2 YYNGEE, per germline. In DNA form, the CDR3 reads TGTGCCAGCAGCGCCAGGGCCGGGTGGACCGGGGAGCTGTTTTTT. It is translated as CASSARAGWTGELFF.

In nucleotides, the CDR3 is TGTGCCAGCAGCTTACCCAGGTTGACCTCTGGAAACACCATATATTTT. Translated: CASSLPRLTSGNTIYF. The J gene is TRBJ1-3, the V gene TRBV13; D is ambiguous. The V end was cut by 2 bases, the J end by 0 bases, with 11 bases between. The CDR3 runs 16 residues. Per germline, CDR1 PRHDT and CDR2 FYEKMQ (reference sequence).

This clone occurred once. The V and J genes are TRBV4-1 and TRBJ1-2; 7 nucleotides align to TRBD1. J gave up 9 bases and V 7 bases, and 8 bases lay outside the gene matches. The CDR3 runs 12 residues. The germline V gene encodes CDR1 MGHRA and CDR2 YSYEKL. The CDR3 DNA reads TGCGCCAGCAAAGGAGACAGGGCTAGCTACACCTTC. As protein: CASKGDRASYTF.

This clone has just one count. The V gene is TRBV9, the J gene TRBJ1-2; TRBD1 agrees at 10 bases. V shed 3 bases, J shed 1 base, and the junction held 12 bases outside the gene matches. Germline CDR1 is SGDLS and CDR2 is YYNGEE. The CDR3 runs 18 residues. In DNA form, the CDR3 reads TGTGCCAGCAGCGAGAAGACTCCCGGGACAGGGGATAACTATGGCTACACCTTC. It is translated as CASSEKTPGTGDNYGYTF.

The chain combines TRBV13 with TRBJ2-4; D tentatively fits TRBD1 or TRBD2 (5 bases each). Germline CDR1 is PRHDT and CDR2 is FYEKMQ (reference sequence). CDR3 length: 16 amino acids. The ends were cut back, 3 bases at V and 2 bases at J, with 14 bases in the middle. In nucleotides, the CDR3 is TGTGCCAGCAGCTTTGAGGGACGAGGGTCCAAAAACATTCAGTACTTC. Residues: CASSFEGRGSKNIQYF.

The V and J genes are TRBV5-6 and TRBJ2-3; D is uncertain. V gave up 0 bases and J gave up 3 bases, with 8 bases separating them. CDR1 and CDR2 from the germline V gene are SGHDT and YYEEEE. This CDR3 is 14 amino acids long. This CDR3 is CASSLALTTDTQYF. CDR3 coding DNA: TGTGCCAGCAGCTTGGCCTTGACTACAGATACGCAGTATTTT.

The V call is TRBV10-3, the J call TRBJ2-1; tentatively, D is TRBD2 (5 bases). The CDR3 totals 12 residues. Trimming left V 2 bases short and J 9 bases short, with 8 bases between. Per the germline V gene, CDR1 is ENHRY and CDR2 is SYGVKD. This chain's CDR3 is CAISEKLAEQFF. The DNA for the CDR3 is TGTGCCATCAGTGAGAAGCTAGCTGAGCAGTTCTTC.

CDR3 loop: CASSKMTGRETQYF. The CDR3 nucleotides are TGTGCCAGCAGTAAAATGACAGGGCGAGAGACCCAGTACTTC. This rearrangement joins TRBV2 to TRBJ2-5; 7 nucleotides line up with TRBD1. Germline V gene lookup returns CDR1 SNHLY and CDR2 FYNNEI. The CDR3 has 14 residues. V shed 5 bases, J shed 4 bases, and the junction held 7 bases outside the gene matches.

This chain connects TRBV11-3 to TRBJ2-2; D might be TRBD1 (6 bases). There are 16 residues in the CDR3. Germline-derived CDR1 and CDR2 are SGHNT and YENEEA. Deletions cut 5 bases from V and 0 bases from J, with 13 bases between. CDR3 amino acids: CASSPRGTPNTGELFF. CDR3 DNA sequence: TGTGCCAGCAGCCCCAGGGGAACGCCGAACACCGGGGAGCTGTTTTTT.

The chain joins TRBV18 to TRBJ1-1; 8 bases map to TRBD1. Germline assignment: CDR1 KGHSH and CDR2 LQKENI. This CDR3 is built from 17 residues. After removal of 3 bases from V and 7 bases from J, the junction contained 16 bases not matched to a gene. CDR3 nucleotides: TGTGCCAGCTCACCTTCCTCAGGGCAGGGGGCAATTGGTGAAGCTTTCTTT. Translated, it gives CASSPSSGQGAIGEAFF.

The rearrangement uses TRBV27 and TRBJ2-5; 11 bases agree with TRBD2. J was trimmed by 5 bases and V by 0 bases; bases with no gene match: 8. CDR1 is MNHEY, CDR2 SMNVEV, per germline (reference sequence). The CDR3 is 17 residues long. The chain's CDR3 is CASSLSASGGPGETQYF. The CDR3 DNA reads as TGTGCCAGCAGTTTATCGGCTAGCGGGGGGCCGGGGGAGACCCAGTACTTC.

The chain uses TRBV5-1 and TRBJ2-3; a weak D match, TRBD2 (5 bases). V was cut by 5 bases and J by 0 bases, with 10 bases left in between. The CDR3 runs to 14 residues. Looked up from germline, CDR1 is SGHRS and CDR2 is YFSETQ. The CDR3 DNA reads as TGCGCCAGCAGGATGCCGGGAAGCACAGATACGCAGTATTTT. Translation gives CASRMPGSTDTQYF.

This clone was counted once. In DNA, the CDR3 is TGTGCCAGCAGCCCCTGGGGGGGCTCGTCTAATGAAAAACTGTTTTTT. It codes for CASSPWGGSSNEKLFF. The chain uses TRBV9 and TRBJ1-4; TRBD1 might be the D (6 bases). CDR1 SGDLS and CDR2 YYNGEE come from the germline V gene. V was shortened by 4 bases and J by 3 bases, with 16 bases between the two germline ends. The CDR3 consists of 16 residues.

The chain recombines TRBV25-1 with TRBJ1-2; 7 nucleotides align to TRBD1. The CDR3 length is 13 residues. V shed 6 bases, J shed 6 bases, and the junction held 7 bases outside the gene matches. Germline V gene lookup returns CDR1 MGHDK and CDR2 SYGVNS. The CDR3 spells CASRGRGWDGYTF. In nucleotides, the CDR3 is TGTGCCAGCAGAGGCAGGGGGTGGGATGGCTACACCTTC.

The chain combines TRBV5-4 with TRBJ2-7, with TRBD1 matching over 7 bases. The germline V gene has CDR1 SGHNT and CDR2 YYREEE (reference sequence). V lost 5 bases, J lost 0 bases, and 5 bases stayed unmatched. This CDR3 is 14 amino acids long. The CDR3 region has the DNA TGTGCCAGCAGACCGGGACAGAACTCCTACGAGCAGTACTTC. Amino acids: CASRPGQNSYEQYF.

In this sample, this clone turned up a few times. The chain employs TRBV19 and TRBJ1-2; 8 positions match TRBD1. The CDR3 runs 13 residues. V shed 9 bases and J 4 bases; nucleotides not matched to a gene: 7. Germline V lookup: CDR1 LNHDA, CDR2 SQIVND (reference sequence). The DNA of the CDR3 is TGTGCCAGCCAATTGGGGACAGGCTATGGCTACACCTTC. Translating gives CASQLGTGYGYTF.

This CDR3 is CASSLLEQFF. The CDR3 DNA reads as TGTGCCAGCAGCTTATTGGAGCAGTTCTTC. The rearrangement joins TRBV7-9 to TRBJ2-1, with D unclear. Germline V gene sequence: CDR1 SEHNR, CDR2 FQNEAQ (reference sequence). The CDR3 spans 10 residues. Trimming left V 2 bases short and J 10 bases short, with 3 bases between.

This rearrangement joins TRBV7-9 to TRBJ2-7; D may be TRBD1 (6 bases). Germline CDR1 reads SEHNR; CDR2 reads FQNEAQ (reference sequence). Trimming removed 1 base from V and 6 bases from J, with 16 bases in between. This CDR3 has 15 residues. CDR3 region: CASSLVLDRLTEQYF. As DNA, the CDR3 is TGTGCCAGCAGCTTAGTCCTCGACAGGTTAACCGAGCAGTACTTC.